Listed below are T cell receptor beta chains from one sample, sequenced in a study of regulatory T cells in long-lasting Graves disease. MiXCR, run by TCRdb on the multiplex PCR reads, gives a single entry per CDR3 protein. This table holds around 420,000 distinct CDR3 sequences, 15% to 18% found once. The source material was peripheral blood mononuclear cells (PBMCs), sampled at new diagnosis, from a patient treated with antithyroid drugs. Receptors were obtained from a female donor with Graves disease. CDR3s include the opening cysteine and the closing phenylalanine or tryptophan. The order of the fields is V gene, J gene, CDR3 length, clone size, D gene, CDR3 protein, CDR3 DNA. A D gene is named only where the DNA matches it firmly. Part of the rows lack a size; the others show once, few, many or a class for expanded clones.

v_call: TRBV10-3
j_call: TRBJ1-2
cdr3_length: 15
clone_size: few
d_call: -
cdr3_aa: CAITGGGETNYGYTF
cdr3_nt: TGTGCCATCACCGGTGGGGGGGAGACAAACTATGGCTACACCTTC

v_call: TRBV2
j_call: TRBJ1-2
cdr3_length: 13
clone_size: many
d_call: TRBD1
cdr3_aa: CASSVRDSHGYTF
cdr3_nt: TGTGCCAGCAGTGTCCGGGACAGTCATGGCTACACCTTC

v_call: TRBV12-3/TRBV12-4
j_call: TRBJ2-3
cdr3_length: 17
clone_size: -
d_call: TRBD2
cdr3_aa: CASSPGMTSGGTDTQYF
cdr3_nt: TGTGCCAGCAGTCCAGGGATGACTAGCGGAGGCACAGATACGCAGTATTTT

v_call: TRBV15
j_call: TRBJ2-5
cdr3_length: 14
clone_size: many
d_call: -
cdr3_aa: CATSRAGVQETQYF
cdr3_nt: TGTGCCACCAGCAGAGCGGGGGTCCAAGAGACCCAGTACTTC

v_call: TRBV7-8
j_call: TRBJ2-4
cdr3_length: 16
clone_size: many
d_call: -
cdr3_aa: CASSFSRTLAKNIQYF
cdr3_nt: TGTGCCAGCAGCTTCAGCCGGACACTAGCCAAAAACATTCAGTACTTC

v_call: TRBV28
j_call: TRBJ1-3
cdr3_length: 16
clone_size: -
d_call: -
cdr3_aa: CASIQGTNERGNTIYF
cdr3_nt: TGTGCCAGCATCCAAGGGACGAATGAGCGAGGAAACACCATATATTTT

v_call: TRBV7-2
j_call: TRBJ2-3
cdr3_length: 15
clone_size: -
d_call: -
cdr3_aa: CASTLYKTSTDTQYF
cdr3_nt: TGTGCCAGCACGCTCTATAAGACTAGCACAGATACGCAGTATTTT

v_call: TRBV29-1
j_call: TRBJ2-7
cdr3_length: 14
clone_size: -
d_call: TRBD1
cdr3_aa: CSVTTGTGWYEQYF
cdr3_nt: TGCAGCGTTACCACCGGGACAGGGTGGTACGAGCAGTACTTC

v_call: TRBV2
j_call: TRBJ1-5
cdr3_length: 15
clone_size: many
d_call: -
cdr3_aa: CASSPTDPSNQPQHF
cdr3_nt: TGTGCCAGCAGTCCTACAGACCCTAGCAATCAGCCCCAGCATTTT

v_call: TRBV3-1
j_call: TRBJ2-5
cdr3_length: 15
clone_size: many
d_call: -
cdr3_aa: CASSHRKGCQETQYF
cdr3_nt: TGTGCCAGCAGCCATAGAAAGGGTTGCCAAGAGACCCAGTACTTC

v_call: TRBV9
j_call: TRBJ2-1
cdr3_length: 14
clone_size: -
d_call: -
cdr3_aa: CASRSYRTWNEQFF
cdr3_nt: TGTGCCAGCAGGTCCTACCGGACTTGGAATGAGCAGTTCTTC